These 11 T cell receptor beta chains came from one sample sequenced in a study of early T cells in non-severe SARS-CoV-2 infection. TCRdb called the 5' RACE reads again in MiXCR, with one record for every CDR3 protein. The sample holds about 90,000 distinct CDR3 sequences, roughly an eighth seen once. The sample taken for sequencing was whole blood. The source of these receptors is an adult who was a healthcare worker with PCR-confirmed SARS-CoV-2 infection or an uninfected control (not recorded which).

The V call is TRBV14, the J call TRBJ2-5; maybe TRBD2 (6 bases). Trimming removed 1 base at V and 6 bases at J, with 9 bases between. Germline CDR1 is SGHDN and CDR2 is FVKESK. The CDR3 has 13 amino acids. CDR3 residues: CASSQAGVKTQYF. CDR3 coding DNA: TGTGCCAGCAGCCAAGCGGGGGTGAAGACCCAGTACTTC.

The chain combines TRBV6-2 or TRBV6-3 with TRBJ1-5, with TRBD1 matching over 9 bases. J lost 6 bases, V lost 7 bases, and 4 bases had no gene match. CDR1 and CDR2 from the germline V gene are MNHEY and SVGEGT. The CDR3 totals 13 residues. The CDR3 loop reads CASNRGLGQPQHF. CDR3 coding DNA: TGTGCCAGCAACAGGGGGCTAGGTCAGCCCCAGCATTTT.

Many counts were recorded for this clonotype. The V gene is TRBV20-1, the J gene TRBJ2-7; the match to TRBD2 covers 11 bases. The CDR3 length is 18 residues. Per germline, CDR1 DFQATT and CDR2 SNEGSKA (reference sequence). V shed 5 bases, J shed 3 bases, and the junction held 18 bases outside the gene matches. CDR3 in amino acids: CSADPGLAVSSQDYEQYF. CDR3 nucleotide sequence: TGCAGTGCTGATCCGGGACTAGCGGTCTCGAGTCAGGACTACGAGCAGTACTTC.

The CDR3 protein is CATSDSGQGASYEQYF. CDR3 coding DNA: TGTGCCACCAGTGACTCGGGACAGGGGGCATCCTACGAGCAGTACTTC. The rearrangement uses TRBV24-1 and TRBJ2-7, with TRBD1 matching over 12 bases. The CDR3 is 16 residues long. Germline V gene data show CDR1 as KGHDR and CDR2 as SFDVKD. Unmatched junction bases numbered 4, after V lost 4 bases and J lost 1 base.

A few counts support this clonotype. The DNA of the CDR3 is TGTGCCAGCAGCCCCAGAGAGAGACAACCGAGAGTGGAGCAGTTCTTC. The encoded protein is CASSPRERQPRVEQFF. The chain couples TRBV28 to TRBJ2-1; D not certain. Trimming took off 6 bases at V and 10 bases at J, with 25 bases between the two ends. The germline CDR1 and CDR2 sequences are MDHEN and SYDVKM. This CDR3 is 16 amino acids long. The whole variable domain, filled in from reference TRBV28 and TRBJ2-1, reads DVKVTQSSRYLVKRTGEKVFLECVQDMDHENMFWYRQDPGLGLRLIYFSYDVKMKEKGDIPEGYSVSREKKERFSLILESASTNQTSMYLCASSPRERQPRVEQFFGPGTRLTVL.

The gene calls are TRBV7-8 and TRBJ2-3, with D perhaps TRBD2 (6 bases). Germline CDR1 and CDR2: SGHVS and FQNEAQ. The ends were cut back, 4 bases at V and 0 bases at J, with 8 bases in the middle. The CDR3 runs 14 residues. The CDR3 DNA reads TGTGCCAGCAGCTCCGGGACTAGCACAGATACGCAGTATTTT. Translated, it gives CASSSGTSTDTQYF.

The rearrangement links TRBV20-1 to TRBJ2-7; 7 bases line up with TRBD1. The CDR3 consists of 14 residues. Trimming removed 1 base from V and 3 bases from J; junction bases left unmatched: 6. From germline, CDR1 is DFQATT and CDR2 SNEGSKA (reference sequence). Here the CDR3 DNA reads TGCAGTGCTAGAGTCCACAGGGGTGGCTACGAGCAGTACTTC. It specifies CSARVHRGGYEQYF.

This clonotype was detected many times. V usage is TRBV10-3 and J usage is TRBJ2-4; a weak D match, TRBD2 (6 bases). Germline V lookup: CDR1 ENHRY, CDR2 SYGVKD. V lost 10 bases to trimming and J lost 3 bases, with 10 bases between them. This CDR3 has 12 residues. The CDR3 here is CATGGSKNIQYF. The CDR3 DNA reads TGTGCCACCGGGGGTAGCAAAAACATTCAGTACTTC.

CDR3 residues: CASSLDSPWSNTEAFF. CDR3 coding DNA: TGTGCCAGCAGTTTGGACTCCCCGTGGTCGAACACTGAAGCTTTCTTT. This sequence joins TRBV27 and TRBJ1-1; D remains ambiguous. The V gene lost 3 bases and the J gene lost 1 base, with 15 bases spanning the gap. The germline V gene encodes CDR1 MNHEY and CDR2 SMNVEV (reference sequence). CDR3 length: 16 residues.

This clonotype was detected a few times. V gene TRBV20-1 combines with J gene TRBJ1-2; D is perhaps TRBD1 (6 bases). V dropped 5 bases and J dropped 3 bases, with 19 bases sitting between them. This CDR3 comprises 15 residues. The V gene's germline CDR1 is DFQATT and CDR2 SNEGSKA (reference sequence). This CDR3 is CSAARRDTIDYGYTF. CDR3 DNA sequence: TGCAGTGCTGCTCGCCGGGACACTATAGACTATGGCTACACCTTC.

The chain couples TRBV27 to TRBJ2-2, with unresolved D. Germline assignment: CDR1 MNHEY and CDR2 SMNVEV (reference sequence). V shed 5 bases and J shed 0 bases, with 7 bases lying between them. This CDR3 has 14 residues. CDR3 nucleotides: TGTGCCAGCAGTCGAAGGGCGAACACCGGGGAGCTGTTTTTT. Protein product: CASSRRANTGELFF.